Below, one T cell receptor beta chain is given with its context. Its antigen is not identified. HIV-negative, healthy adults without recent acute infections or vaccinations were the donors. Germline V gene sequence: CDR1 SNHLY, CDR2 FYNNEI. Trimming took off 6 bases at V and 0 bases at J, with 11 bases between the two ends. The CDR3 runs to 15 residues. These data are taken from a study of shared clonotypes between healthy human individuals. Overall study results and limits: Researchers found naive subsets generally carried larger estimated richness than memory subsets. The study found roughly 5% of naive CD4 clonotypes shared across a few donors.

The assay was immunoSEQ multiplex PCR, and TCRdb's table has in-frame clones only and misses some. The data contain approximately 640,000 clones, 90% of them singletons. The V and J genes are TRBV2 and TRBJ1-4; a weak D match, TRBD1 (6 bases). The sample taken for sequencing was memory CD8+ T cells from PBMCs. The subset was: CD45RO+ cells pooled with CCR7-negative TemRA cells. The origin of this receptor is a man aged 18 to 29 in good health. Some clones in this sample may be carry-over from other donors' samples. The chain's CDR3 is CASREGQATNEKLFF. Here the CDR3 DNA reads TGTGCCAGCAGGGAGGGACAAGCAACTAATGAAAAACTGTTTTTT.